This passage covers 24 T cell receptor beta chains from one sample sequenced in a study of cytomegalovirus exposure and HLA in healthy donors. PCR amplification relied on 60 Vbeta primers (plus 13 Jbeta primers). TCRdb keeps only in-frame clones here, not all; method: immunoSEQ multiplex PCR. The repertoire holds 65,000 to 85,000 clones, roughly 70% seen once, with roughly 4.4% in the top ten. Sequenced sample: PBMCs. These receptors were obtained from a man in his fifties or sixties in good health and CMV-seropositive.

The rearrangement uses TRBV9 and TRBJ2-7; 10 nucleotides agree with TRBD1. CDR3 length equals 16 residues. J lost 2 bases, V lost 0 bases, and 5 bases had no gene match. The germline CDR1 and CDR2 sequences are SGDLS and YYNGEE. CDR3 bases: TGTGCCAGCAGCGTAGCTAGTGGGACAGGGGCCTACGAGCAGTACTTC. Protein product: CASSVASGTGAYEQYF.

The V and J genes are TRBV27 and TRBJ1-5; 8 bases fit TRBD1. The ends lost 2 bases at V and 4 bases at J; junction bases unmatched: 1. Germline V gene data show CDR1 as MNHEY and CDR2 as SMNVEV (reference sequence). The CDR3 runs 14 residues. Here the CDR3 reads CASSLQGANQPQHF. The CDR3 DNA is TGTGCCAGCAGTTTACAGGGGGCGAATCAGCCCCAGCATTTT.

This clone was counted only a few times. This chain uses TRBV28 with TRBJ1-6; D is unresolved. Per the germline V gene, CDR1 is MDHEN and CDR2 is SYDVKM. The CDR3 covers 16 residues. Trimming shortened V by 3 bases and J by 0 bases, and 9 bases separated the two germline ends. The CDR3 DNA follows: TGTGCCAGCAGTTTCTACAGTAGCTCCTATAATTCACCCCTCCACTTT. It yields the protein CASSFYSSSYNSPLHF.

CDR3 loop: CASSRGTSNQPQHF. For the CDR3, the DNA is TGTGCCAGCAGTCGGGGAACAAGTAATCAGCCCCAGCATTTT. This sequence joins TRBV2 and TRBJ1-5; D gene ambiguous. Germline V gene sequence: CDR1 SNHLY, CDR2 FYNNEI. The length of the CDR3 is 14 residues. The V end was cut by 5 bases, the J end by 4 bases, with 12 bases between.

This chain connects TRBV28 to TRBJ2-7, with 9 bases fitting TRBD1. CDR3 length: 14 residues. Germline lookup yields CDR1 MDHEN and CDR2 SYDVKM. J gave up 5 bases and V 7 bases, and 9 bases lay outside the gene matches. DNA of the CDR3: TGTGCCAGCATCCCGGGACAGGGAACCAACGAGCAGTACTTC. Translated: CASIPGQGTNEQYF.

In this sample, this clone turned up a few times. The rearrangement joins TRBV10-1 to TRBJ2-7; 9 positions match TRBD1. The CDR3 length is 13 residues. With 5 bases clipped from V and 5 bases from J, the junction kept 4 bases outside the gene matches. Germline V gives CDR1 WNHNN, CDR2 SYGVQD (reference sequence). DNA for the CDR3: TGCGCCAGCAGTCCGGGACAGGGCGACGAGCAGTACTTC. Its translation is CASSPGQGDEQYF.

This clone occurred a few times. The chain recombines TRBV7-9 with TRBJ2-5, with TRBD2 as a possible D gene (7 bases). Trimming pared 5 bases from V and 0 bases from J, leaving 19 bases between. CDR3 length: 17 residues. CDR1 and CDR2 (germline): SEHNR, FQNEAQ (reference sequence). The CDR3 nucleotides are TGTGCCAGCAGCACCTGGGGGGGCAGCCAAAACCAAGAGACCCAGTACTTC. This gives the protein CASSTWGGSQNQETQYF.

The rearrangement links TRBV5-1 to TRBJ1-2, with D possibly being TRBD1 (5 bases). Germline V lookup: CDR1 SGHRS, CDR2 YFSETQ. V dropped 0 bases and J dropped 2 bases, with 17 bases sitting between them. The CDR3 length is 17 residues. As DNA, the CDR3 is TGCGCCAGCAGCTTGGGCGGGGCAGGGAACGCGAACTATGGCTACACCTTC. This codes for CASSLGGAGNANYGYTF.

The sample holds a few counts of this clone. A read error may produce the germline difference seen at one junction end. The V call is TRBV5-8, the J call TRBJ1-4; D remains ambiguous. The germline V gene encodes CDR1 SGHTS and CDR2 YDEGEE. CDR3 size: 10 residues. CDR3 in amino acids: CASSLAAGLF. The CDR3 nucleotides are TGTGCCAGCAGCTTGGCGGCAGGTTTATTT.

This clone has ten or more counts. V is TRBV2 and J is TRBJ2-1, with D tentatively TRBD1 (6 bases). This CDR3 is 13 amino acids long. CDR1 is SNHLY, CDR2 FYNNEI, per germline. The V end lost 3 bases, the J end lost 10 bases, and 13 bases lay between the germline ends. The CDR3 here is CASSEGAGGEQFF. DNA for the CDR3: TGTGCCAGCAGTGAGGGGGCGGGCGGCGAGCAGTTCTTC.

About this clone itself: This specimen includes other DNA sequences encoding the same CDR3. The chain is built from TRBV27 and TRBJ2-5, with D perhaps TRBD2 (5 bases). V gave up 9 bases and J gave up 1 base, with 9 bases separating them. Germline assignment: CDR1 MNHEY and CDR2 SMNVEV (reference sequence). The CDR3 covers 12 residues. The CDR3 loop is CARTRGQETQYF. Here the CDR3 DNA reads TGTGCCAGAACCCGGGGCCAAGAGACCCAGTACTTC.

The chain carries TRBV9 and TRBJ2-3, with 9 bases identical to TRBD2. CDR3 size: 14 residues. Trimming took 5 bases from V and 5 from J; bases not matched to a gene: 6. The germline V gene encodes CDR1 SGDLS and CDR2 YYNGEE. The DNA for the CDR3 is TGTGCCAGCAGTTTCGCGGGGGGGCAAGATACGCAGTATTTT. It codes for CASSFAGGQDTQYF.

This chain uses TRBV2 with TRBJ1-1; D possibly corresponds to TRBD1 (5 bases). CDR3 length equals 13 residues. Trimming stripped 5 bases from V and 4 bases from J, with 11 bases between. Germline lookup yields CDR1 SNHLY and CDR2 FYNNEI. CDR3 coding DNA: TGTGCCAGCAGTATAGGGGTCCCCACTGAAGCTTTCTTT. Translated, it gives CASSIGVPTEAFF.

There are a few counts of this clone. Mismatch with germline at one junction end may stem from a read error. The V call is TRBV6-4, the J call TRBJ2-7; 7 bases map to TRBD2. The CDR3 extends over 15 amino acids. From germline, CDR1 is MRHNA and CDR2 SNTAGT. DNA for the CDR3: TGTGCCAGCAGTTACTCTCCGGGGAGGGCCAACGAGCAGTACTTC. Translated: CASSYSPGRANEQYF.

The CDR3 DNA is TGTGCCAGCAGTGAACGGGGCGGGGGACCTGGAAACACCATATATTTT. It encodes CASSERGGGPGNTIYF. V is TRBV2 and J is TRBJ1-3; weak D call: TRBD1 (5 bases). CDR3 size: 16 residues. The germline V gene encodes CDR1 SNHLY and CDR2 FYNNEI. The V end lost 2 bases, the J end lost 2 bases, and 13 bases lay between the germline ends.

This chain links TRBV11-3 with TRBJ2-1; no reliable D call. Germline CDR1 SGHNT, CDR2 YENEEA. The V gene lost 0 bases and the J gene lost 0 bases, with 6 bases spanning the gap. The CDR3 is 15 amino acids. CDR3 sequence reads: CASSLDQNSYNEQFF. In nucleotides, the CDR3 is TGTGCCAGCAGCTTAGATCAGAACTCCTACAATGAGCAGTTCTTC.

The V gene is TRBV5-6, the J gene TRBJ2-3, with 7 bases aligning to TRBD2. The V segment lost 3 bases and the J segment 3 bases; nucleotides outside the gene matches: 13. The CDR3 is 17 amino acids. Germline CDR1 is SGHDT and CDR2 is YYEEEE. The CDR3 DNA follows: TGTGCCAGCAGCTATCCCGAGGCTAGCGGTAGGACAGATACGCAGTATTTT. Translated, it gives CASSYPEASGRTDTQYF.

The V gene is TRBV2, the J gene TRBJ1-1, with a weak D call TRBD1 (5 bases). Trimming took 6 bases from V and 3 from J, leaving 11 bases between them. CDR3 length: 13 amino acids. Per germline, CDR1 SNHLY and CDR2 FYNNEI. Written as DNA, the CDR3 is TGTGCCAGCAGCCTTCAGGGATACACTGAAGCTTTCTTT. Amino acids: CASSLQGYTEAFF.

This chain uses TRBV19 with TRBJ2-5; 10 nucleotides match TRBD1. The J call may be mistaken, given a closer DNA end match to TRBJ2-7. CDR3 size: 17 residues. Germline-derived CDR1 and CDR2 are LNHDA and SQIVND (reference sequence). The CDR3 sequence: CASSSGQGVLGLDEQYF. The CDR3 DNA reads as TGTGCCAGTAGTTCCGGACAGGGGGTATTAGGGTTGGACGAGCAGTACTTC.

V gene TRBV4-2 combines with J gene TRBJ2-6; D might be TRBD2 (6 bases). The V gene lost 5 bases and the J gene lost 0 bases, with 17 bases spanning the gap. From germline, CDR1 is LGHNA and CDR2 YNFKEQ. The CDR3 spans 18 residues. CDR3 amino acids: CASSAPGTEVSGANVLTF. In DNA form, the CDR3 reads TGTGCCAGCAGCGCTCCCGGGACTGAAGTCTCTGGGGCCAACGTCCTGACTTTC.

V usage is TRBV18 and J usage is TRBJ2-5; the D gene is possibly TRBD2 (6 bases). Germline CDR1 is KGHSH and CDR2 is LQKENI. This CDR3 comprises 15 residues. Between the trimmed V and J ends, which lost 3 bases and 4 bases, there was a span of 15 bases. The CDR3 sequence: CASSPFGGGLETQYF. DNA of the CDR3: TGTGCCAGCTCACCGTTCGGGGGAGGTCTAGAGACCCAGTACTTC.

The V gene is TRBV4-2, the J gene TRBJ2-7, with D possibly matching TRBD1 (7 bases). The CDR3 consists of 14 residues. The germline V gene encodes CDR1 LGHNA and CDR2 YNFKEQ. V lost 1 base to trimming and J lost 4 bases, with 11 bases between them. As DNA, the CDR3 is TGTGCCAGCAGCCAAGGGCCAGGGGGGTACGAGCAGTACTTC. Translated: CASSQGPGGYEQYF.

The chain recombines TRBV12-2 with TRBJ1-5. TRBV12-2 is recorded as a pseudogene. This CDR3 is built from 17 residues. The CDR3 spells CASRLGTGTYSNQPQHF. The CDR3 DNA sequence: TGTGCAAGTCGCTTGGGGACTGGGACCTATAGCAATCAGCCCCAGCATTTT.

This rearrangement joins TRBV7-8 to TRBJ2-7; TRBD1 aligns across 11 bases. This CDR3 comprises 14 residues. CDR1 is SGHVS and CDR2 is FQNEAQ in the germline V gene. V dropped 5 bases and J dropped 7; count of bases not matched to a gene: 7. Here the CDR3 DNA reads TGTGCCAGCAGCCGCGGGACAGGGGGTTGGGAGCAGTACTTC. Protein: CASSRGTGGWEQYF.